This record covers a single T cell receptor beta chain. Measured with immunoSEQ multiplex PCR; TCRdb has only the in-frame clones, and not every one. This table has around 320,000 clones, 90% appearing once. The sample is drawn from a study of blood T cell repertoires in COVID-19. V lost 5 bases to trimming and J lost 6 bases; unmatched junction nucleotides: 13. Germline V gene data show CDR1 as LNHNV and CDR2 as YYDKDF (reference sequence). This CDR3 has 16 amino acids. Source material: PBMCs or T cells enriched from blood (not recorded which). The chain combines TRBV15 with TRBJ2-1, with 7 bases that match TRBD2. The TCR originated in a woman in her late teens or twenties with acute COVID-19. The CDR3 bases are TGTGCCACCAGCCAGTCTAGAGGGCCGGGAGGCAATGAGCAGTTCTTC. This encodes CATSQSRGPGGNEQFF.